This T cell receptor beta chain was captured in a study of blood T cell repertoires in COVID-19. The wider study: Acute and convalescent COVID-19 specimens originated in the United States, Italy and Spain. T cells, B-cell-depleted T cells, or PBMCs provided the cDNA or gDNA that served as material.

The V gene's germline CDR1 is MGHRA and CDR2 YSYEKL. CDR3 length: 16 amino acids. Trimming cost V 2 bases and J 10 bases, with 21 bases left between them. Generated by immunoSEQ multiplex PCR, the TCRdb table keeps only in-frame clones and is missing some. The sample records about 160,000 clones, around 84% being singletons. The chain is built from TRBV4-1 and TRBJ2-1; a weak D match, TRBD1 (5 bases). This TCR was recovered from a man aged 45-65 years with active or convalescent COVID-19. The sequenced sample consisted of peripheral blood. The CDR3 nucleotides are TGCGCCAGCAGCCAAAGTGAAGTAGGGGCCACCAAGGAGCAGTTCTTC. Amino acids: CASSQSEVGATKEQFF.